Sequencing of this TCR beta chain was carried out in a study of CD8+ T cells in alopecia areata. Points from the study as a whole: Only a single nonresponder existed, so baseline CD8+ expansion links stay unclear.

Once RNA had been extracted, it was reverse transcribed into cDNA to act as the sequencing template. Assay: immunoSEQ multiplex PCR; the TCRdb copy retains only in-frame clones and omits some. The sample lists about 190,000 clones, 45% to 65% occurring once. As for treatment: oral pan-JAK inhibitor, 5-10 mg twice daily. As to this clone: The antigen is unknown.

The germline V gene has CDR1 SQVTM and CDR2 ANQGSEA. CDR3 length: 12 amino acids. Trimming pared 7 bases from V and 4 bases from J, leaving 11 bases between. The V gene is TRBV29-1, the J gene TRBJ1-5; D uncertain. The TCR sequence derives from a human donor with alopecia areata. The sequencing used CD4+ T cells sorted from blood, collected at week 4, from a patient treated with tofacitinib. The CDR3 here is CSAGDLNQPQHF. The CDR3 DNA follows: TGCAGCGCCGGGGATTTAAATCAGCCCCAGCATTTT.